Listed below are T cell receptor beta chains from one sample, sequenced in a study of shared clonotypes between healthy human individuals. The repertoire was sequenced with immunoSEQ multiplex PCR; TCRdb's copy has only in-frame clones and lacks some. The sample contains roughly 1.5 million clones, about 98% of which appear only once. Specimen: naive CD4+ T cells sorted from blood. These receptors were taken from a man aged 25-45 years in good health. Both conserved end residues are part of each CDR3. The D gene is left open where the match is weak. Where a row states a size, it is once, few, many or the class of an expanded clone; other rows omit it.

TRBJ1-4	-	-	TRBV5-5	CASSSTVREKLFF	TGTGCCAGCAGCTCAACGGTTAGAGAAAAACTGTTTTTT
TRBJ1-1	-	-	TRBV11-2	CASSLVVGGTEAFF	TGTGCCAGCAGCTTAGTAGTAGGAGGCACTGAAGCTTTCTTT
TRBJ1-5	-	-	TRBV5-8	CASSLGPWGGNQPQHF	TGTGCCAGCAGCTTGGGGCCGTGGGGAGGCAATCAGCCCCAGCATTTT
TRBJ2-7	-	-	TRBV7-9	CASSFGHYEQYF	TGTGCCAGCAGCTTTGGCCATTACGAGCAGTACTTC
TRBJ2-3	TRBD1	-	TRBV9	CASSVTGQGTDTQYF	TGTGCCAGCAGCGTAACGGGACAGGGCACAGATACGCAGTATTTT
TRBJ2-3	TRBD2	once	TRBV7-9	CASSSPLIRAGEPDTQYF	TGTGCCAGCAGCTCCCCGTTGATTAGAGCGGGAGAACCCGATACGCAGTATTTT
TRBJ2-2	-	-	TRBV4-2	CASSRGVRDQNTGELFF	TGTGCCAGCAGCCGAGGGGTCCGGGACCAGAACACCGGGGAGCTGTTTTTT
TRBJ2-5	-	-	TRBV25-1	CASSTLALQETQYF	TGTGCCAGCAGTACCTTAGCGCTCCAAGAGACCCAGTACTTC
TRBJ2-3	TRBD2	-	TRBV18	CASSLLAGEYTDTQYF	TGTGCCAGCTCGCTCCTAGCGGGAGAATACACAGATACGCAGTATTTT
TRBJ2-5	-	-	TRBV14	CASSQEGRLFQETQYF	TGTGCCAGCAGCCAAGAGGGCCGACTATTCCAAGAGACCCAGTACTTC
TRBJ2-3	-	-	TRBV18	CASSPLKSADTQYF	TGTGCCAGCTCACCACTTAAGTCAGCAGATACGCAGTATTTT
TRBJ1-2	TRBD1	-	TRBV7-3	CASSSRTGPGGYTF	TGTGCCAGCAGCTCGCGGACAGGCCCGGGGGGCTACACCTTC